One and the same sample provided the 21 T cell receptor beta chains below, sequenced in a study of blood T cell repertoires in COVID-19. Repertoires were generated with immunoSEQ multiplex PCR, while TCRdb's copy carries only in-frame clones and drops some. The top ten clones hold approximately 1.9% of a sample with hundreds of thousands of clones, 80% to 90% of them seen once. Sequencing was carried out using PBMCs or T cells enriched from blood (not recorded which). The source of these receptors is a man in his forties or fifties in a cohort exposed to, infected with or recovered from COVID-19 (not recorded which).

The gene calls are TRBV10-2 and TRBJ1-2, with a weak D call TRBD1 (6 bases). Looked up from germline, CDR1 is WSHSY and CDR2 is SAAADI. The CDR3 is made up of 15 amino acids. Trimming stripped 3 bases from V and 3 bases from J, with 14 bases between. CDR3 residues: CASSDPRGSDYGYTF. DNA for the CDR3: TGCGCCAGCAGTGATCCCAGGGGTTCGGACTATGGCTACACCTTC.

J is TRBJ2-1 and V is TRBV3-1 (or the pseudogene TRBV3-2); D possibly corresponds to TRBD1 (6 bases). Between the trimmed V and J ends, which lost 8 bases and 8 bases, there was a span of 16 bases. CDR3 size: 13 residues. In germline, CDR1 is LGHDT, CDR2 YNNKEL (reference sequence). The CDR3 loop is CASRGGSRDEQFF. The CDR3 DNA sequence: TGTGCCAGCCGAGGGGGTTCTAGGGATGAGCAGTTCTTC.

V gene TRBV1 combines with J gene TRBJ2-3; the table's D gene call, TRBD2, was not cross checked with the DNA. TRBV1 is given as a pseudogene. CDR3 length: 16 residues. CDR3 loop: CTSSPRVSGLTDTQYF. The DNA for the CDR3 is TGCACCAGCAGCCCTCGTGTTAGCGGACTCACAGATACGCAGTATTTT.

The chain carries TRBV30 and TRBJ2-3; 7 bases line up with TRBD2. The CDR3 has 14 residues. Germline V CDR1 and CDR2: GTSNPN, SVGIG (reference sequence). With V trimmed by 4 bases and J by 1 base, 5 bases remained unmatched. Written as DNA, the CDR3 is TGTGCCTGGAACCGGCTAGCGGGCACAGATACGCAGTATTTT. Translating it yields CAWNRLAGTDTQYF.

The rearrangement uses TRBV5-1 and TRBJ1-1; no firm D call. The CDR3 contains 15 residues. Trimming shortened V by 0 bases and J by 1 base, and 10 bases separated the two germline ends. The germline V gene has CDR1 SGHRS and CDR2 YFSETQ. The CDR3 nucleotides are TGCGCCAGCAGCTTGGACGGGCGGGGGAACACTGAAGCTTTCTTT. Translating it yields CASSLDGRGNTEAFF.

The chain combines TRBV24-1 with TRBJ2-1; the D is unclear. In germline, CDR1 is KGHDR, CDR2 SFDVKD. Trimming stripped 4 bases from V and 9 bases from J, with 18 bases between. The CDR3 contains 15 residues. The CDR3 sequence is CATSETGSRNVEQFF. The CDR3 DNA follows: TGTGCCACCAGTGAGACCGGGTCCCGGAATGTTGAGCAGTTCTTC.

This sequence joins TRBV5-5 and TRBJ2-1, with D possibly matching TRBD2 (6 bases). The CDR3 totals 14 residues. V shed 4 bases and J shed 7 bases, with 15 bases lying between them. The germline gives CDR1 SGHKS, CDR2 YYEKEE (reference sequence). CDR3 amino acids: CASSRDSLTNEQFF. CDR3 in DNA: TGTGCCAGCAGCCGGGACTCCCTTACTAATGAGCAGTTCTTC. The variable domain in full, with the rest retrieved from reference TRBV5-5 and TRBJ2-1, is DAGVTQSPTHLIKTRGQQVTLRCSPISGHKSVSWYQQVLGQGPQFIFQYYEKEERGRGNFPDRFSARQFPNYSSELNVNALLLGDSALYLCASSRDSLTNEQFFGPGTRLTVL.

The CDR3 bases are TGCGCCAGCAGCATACCGCTAGCGGGAGCTCTCCACGAGCAGTACTTC. Translating it yields CASSIPLAGALHEQYF. The chain combines TRBV5-1 with TRBJ2-7; 10 bases match TRBD2. Germline lookup yields CDR1 SGHRS and CDR2 YFSETQ. The CDR3 loop spans 16 amino acids. Trimming at V came to 4 bases and at J to 5 bases, leaving 12 bases not matched to a gene.

This chain links TRBV27 with TRBJ1-5; TRBD1 matches at 8 bases. Germline V lookup: CDR1 MNHEY, CDR2 SMNVEV (reference sequence). This CDR3 has 15 residues. V lost 5 bases to trimming and J lost 3 bases; unmatched junction nucleotides: 6. CDR3 bases: TGTGCCAGCAGTGCTAACAGGGGGTTCAATCAGCCCCAGCATTTT. As protein: CASSANRGFNQPQHF.

The CDR3 is CASSQAGVDEQYF. DNA for the CDR3: TGCGCCAGCAGCCAAGCCGGAGTCGACGAGCAGTACTTC. V and J are TRBV4-1 and TRBJ2-7; D call uncertain. Germline assignment: CDR1 MGHRA and CDR2 YSYEKL. The V end was cut by 1 base, the J end by 5 bases, with 9 bases between. This CDR3 is 13 amino acids long.

V usage is TRBV10-3 and J usage is TRBJ2-3; D possibly corresponds to TRBD2 (5 bases). The length of the CDR3 is 14 residues. The V gene's germline CDR1 is ENHRY and CDR2 SYGVKD. Deletions cut 2 bases from V and 7 bases from J, with 13 bases between. CDR3 loop: CAISERETTNTQYF. The CDR3 DNA is TGTGCCATCAGTGAGAGGGAGACTACAAATACGCAGTATTTT.

This rearrangement joins TRBV28 to TRBJ1-2; D unclear. The germline V gene has CDR1 MDHEN and CDR2 SYDVKM. The V and J ends lost 5 bases and 4 bases respectively, with 17 bases between them. The CDR3 is made up of 15 amino acids. The DNA of the CDR3 is TGTGCCAGCAGTCTCTCGGGCGGGTTGGGCTATGGCTACACCTTC. This sequence encodes CASSLSGGLGYGYTF.

This chain joins TRBV27 and TRBJ1-5, with D unresolved. Trimming took off 1 base at V and 0 bases at J, with 7 bases between the two ends. This CDR3 is 15 amino acids long. Germline assignment: CDR1 MNHEY and CDR2 SMNVEV (reference sequence). CDR3 amino acids: CASSLWGVSNQPQHF. CDR3 DNA: TGTGCCAGCAGTTTATGGGGAGTTAGCAATCAGCCCCAGCATTTT.

The chain is built from TRBV7-3 and TRBJ2-3; D gene unclear. This CDR3 has 14 amino acids. V was trimmed by 1 base and J by 7 bases, leaving 12 bases between them. Germline V gene sequence: CDR1 SGHTA, CDR2 FQGTGA. In nucleotides, the CDR3 is TGTGCCAGCAGCTTAAACTTGCAGGCTCATACGCAGTATTTT. It is translated as CASSLNLQAHTQYF. Filled out from reference TRBV7-3 and TRBJ2-3, the complete variable domain reads GAGVSQTPSNKVTEKGKYVELRCDPISGHTALYWYRQSLGQGPEFLIYFQGTGAADDSGLPNDRFFAVRPEGSVSTLKIQRTERGDSAVYLCASSLNLQAHTQYFGPGTRLTVL.

The chain is built from TRBV19 and TRBJ1-5; D unclear. CDR1 and CDR2 (germline): LNHDA, SQIVND (reference sequence). The CDR3 has 15 residues. V was trimmed by 5 bases and J by 4 bases, leaving 15 bases between them. This CDR3 is CASSDYPPGNQPQHF. CDR3 bases: TGTGCCAGTAGTGATTATCCGCCGGGAAATCAGCCCCAGCATTTT.

The CDR3 nucleotides read TGTGCCAGTAGTATTTCGGCCGGGAGGCGGAATCAGCCCCAGCATTTT. Its translation: CASSISAGRRNQPQHF. This chain uses TRBV19 with TRBJ1-5; D gene unclear. The length of the CDR3 is 16 residues. Germline V lookup: CDR1 LNHDA, CDR2 SQIVND (reference sequence). V lost 3 bases to trimming and J lost 4 bases, with 16 bases between them.

The chain carries TRBV7-9 and TRBJ2-1; TRBD2 aligns across 13 bases. CDR1 SEHNR and CDR2 FQNEAQ come from the germline V gene (reference sequence). The CDR3 covers 16 residues. Germline trimming cut 5 bases from V and 2 bases from J; bases unmatched to any gene: 3. As DNA, the CDR3 is TGTGCCAGCAGCACCACTAGCGGGAGGGCCTACAATGAGCAGTTCTTC. It specifies CASSTTSGRAYNEQFF.

The chain has TRBV19 and TRBJ1-1, with D possibly TRBD1 on 6 matching bases. Germline loops: CDR1 LNHDA, CDR2 SQIVND (reference sequence). The CDR3 length is 14 residues. Trimming removed 6 bases from V and 0 bases from J, with 11 bases in between. The CDR3 here is CASRRGGMNTEAFF. The DNA for the CDR3 is TGTGCCAGTAGAAGAGGGGGTATGAACACTGAAGCTTTCTTT.

The gene calls are TRBV14 and TRBJ2-1, with 7 bases that match TRBD2. J gave up 3 bases and V 2 bases, and 4 bases lay outside the gene matches. Germline CDR1 is SGHDN and CDR2 is FVKESK. The CDR3 has 15 amino acids. The CDR3 region is CASSQLGGSYNEQFF. In DNA form, the CDR3 reads TGTGCCAGCAGCCAACTCGGCGGGAGCTACAATGAGCAGTTCTTC.

This chain connects TRBV24-1 to TRBJ1-2; 9 nucleotides line up with TRBD1. The CDR3 extends over 15 amino acids. The junction had 6 bases not matched to a gene; V was cut back by 4 bases and J by 4 bases. Germline CDR1 and CDR2: KGHDR and SFDVKD. DNA of the CDR3: TGTGCCACCAGTGACCCCAGGACAGGGGTCTATGGCTACACCTTC. It yields the protein CATSDPRTGVYGYTF.

The chain couples TRBV5-5 to TRBJ2-3; 7 bases map to TRBD2. Germline V lookup: CDR1 SGHKS, CDR2 YYEKEE (reference sequence). J gave up 6 bases and V 4 bases, and 2 bases lay outside the gene matches. The CDR3 runs to 12 residues. The CDR3 reads CASSLLADTQYF. The CDR3 nucleotides are TGTGCCAGCAGCCTACTAGCGGATACGCAGTATTTT.